This T cell receptor (beta chain) was captured by sequencing in a study of blood T cell repertoires in COVID-19 (dated by TCRdb to the early 2020s). About the investigation overall: The collaborator samples originated in the United States, Italy and Spain and spanned the acute and convalescent phases of COVID-19. The samples were drawn from two sources: the first 160 participants of the ongoing ImmuneRACE study, and 1,000 to 1,500 subjects contributed by 6 global collaborators. Where HLA class I and class II types were available, the types were taken from metadata supplied by the sample provider, not from assay-based typing. The repertoires were released in a freely available public database intended as a resource for research on the immune response to SARS-CoV-2. The material from the prospective study consisted of cDNA or gDNA derived from T cells, B-cell-depleted T cells, or PBMCs. Sample metadata almost always included a de-identified subject ID, COVID-19 status, age in years and sex. Subjects who had been exposed to COVID-19, were actively infected with it, or had recovered from it provided the deeply sampled blood TCRbeta repertoires that made up the dataset.

Taken from the germline V gene, the CDR1 and CDR2 loops are SGHTA and FQGNSA. The CDR3 starts with the cysteine, ends with the phenylalanine, and has 15 residues. Kept here is only the CDR3 DNA, which spans 45 bases and is read in frame from base 1. The junction shows trimming of 5 bases on V and 0 bases on J, plus 13 bases between the germline ends. Whole blood was collected in K2EDTA tubes by collaborating institutions according to the institutions' own protocols. For TCRbeta analysis, collaborators shipped samples as frozen whole blood, isolated PBMCs, or DNA extracted from either of those sample types. General findings and caveats noted by the study authors: The quantity of clinical and demographic metadata differed by source and by participant and was supplied without curation.

TCRbeta CDR3 regions were amplified from genomic DNA using the immunoSEQ Assay, a bias-controlled multiplex PCR. On the study's bioinformatics: The number of nucleated cells in each sample was estimated from the amplification of reference gene primers within the assay. Sequence reads were collapsed and filtered to measure the absolute abundance of every unique TCRbeta CDR3 rearrangement. For each sample, productive Simpson clonality was calculated as the square root of Simpson's diversity index across productive rearrangements. The source is immuneACCESS, and TCRdb retained only in-frame sequences with V and J called. Part of the clones is not carried over; for the studies checked, unresolved V genes explain less than half of this, and the remainder is unexplained. V, J and clone size reflect that table, while D and trimming were determined from the DNA. The sample data list 100,000 to 150,000 clones, and less than 90% of these were observed just once. Roughly a quarter of the sample lies in the top ten.

This clone was observed a single time. The clone's antigen remains unknown. No base-level quality is on record; no much larger clone is a single base apart. Recombination connected TRBV7-2 to TRBJ1-2; the D gene is not confidently resolved. The material sequenced was peripheral blood. This clonotype was sampled from a woman aged 80 or older with acute or convalescent COVID-19. The CDR3 reads CASSPASGSNYGYTF. The DNA sequence follows: TGTGCCAGCAGCCCAGCCTCCGGGTCTAACTATGGCTACACCTTC.